One sample yielded the 22 T cell receptor beta chains listed below, sequenced in a study of Graves' ophthalmopathy and Graves' hyperthyroidism. Scientists amplified the TCR beta CDR3 regions from RNA transcripts. The first round was an RT-PCR with HTBI primers, and the second round was a multiplex PCR. MiXCR was run by TCRdb on the multiplex PCR reads, yielding one entry per CDR3 protein. The table has some 350,000 distinct CDR3 sequences, approximately 17% seen once. Sequencing was carried out using peripheral blood. The receptor source for this set is an adult woman with stable Graves' hyperthyroidism.

This chain joins TRBV3-1 and TRBJ2-7; possibly TRBD1 for D (6 bases). The CDR3 is made up of 12 amino acids. Trimming shortened V by 8 bases and J by 6 bases, and 14 bases separated the two germline ends. Germline CDR1 LGHDT, CDR2 YNNKEL (reference sequence). This chain's CDR3 is CASQQGQGEQYF. The CDR3 DNA sequence: TGTGCCAGCCAACAGGGTCAGGGCGAGCAGTACTTC.

This clonotype was observed many times. The V and J genes are TRBV19 and TRBJ1-1; 10 nucleotides agree with TRBD1. This CDR3 is 15 amino acids long. Germline CDR1 LNHDA, CDR2 SQIVND (reference sequence). After removal of 5 bases from V and 4 bases from J, the junction contained 7 bases not matched to a gene. The CDR3 is CASSGRQGASTEAFF. The CDR3 nucleotides are TGTGCCAGTAGTGGCCGACAGGGGGCGAGCACTGAAGCTTTCTTT.

This clonotype was counted only a few times. The rearrangement links TRBV29-1 to TRBJ2-7; 14 bases match TRBD2. The V gene end was trimmed by 2 bases and the J gene end by 4 bases; junction bases not matched to a gene: 10. CDR3 length: 17 amino acids. Looked up from germline, CDR1 is SQVTM and CDR2 is ANQGSEA. CDR3 coding DNA: TGCAGCGTTGAAACCCCGGGACTAGCGGGAGTGATATACGAGCAGTACTTC. Encoded protein: CSVETPGLAGVIYEQYF.

This clonotype occurred many times. The J gene is TRBJ1-1, the V gene TRBV2, with D unresolved. From germline, CDR1 is SNHLY and CDR2 FYNNEI. The CDR3 has 12 residues. Trimming took off 4 bases at V and 5 bases at J, with 8 bases between the two ends. CDR3 coding DNA: TGTGCCAGCAGTGTAGAACCGACTGAAGCTTTCTTT. Amino acids: CASSVEPTEAFF. The variable domain in full, with the rest retrieved from reference TRBV2 and TRBJ1-1, is EPEVTQTPSHQVTQMGQEVILRCVPISNHLYFYWYRQILGQKVEFLVSFYNNEISEKSEIFDDQFSVERPDGSNFTLKIRSTKLEDSAMYFCASSVEPTEAFFGQGTRLTVV.

The sample holds a few counts of this clonotype. This chain connects TRBV3-1 to TRBJ1-5, with D possibly TRBD1 on 5 matching bases. Germline loops: CDR1 LGHDT, CDR2 YNNKEL (reference sequence). The CDR3 contains 15 residues. Trimming removed 3 bases at V and 4 bases at J, with 13 bases between. CDR3 sequence: CASSQGVGMNQPQHF. The CDR3 nucleotides are TGTGCCAGCAGCCAGGGGGTGGGGATGAATCAGCCCCAGCATTTT. The full variable domain, with the rest looked up from reference TRBV3-1 and TRBJ1-5, is DTAVSQTPKYLVTQMGNDKSIKCEQNLGHDTMYWYKQDSKKFLKIMFSYNNKELIINETVPNRFSPKSPDKAHLNLHINSLELGDSAVYFCASSQGVGMNQPQHFGDGTRLSIL.

This clonotype has only a few counts. The chain uses TRBV12-3 or TRBV12-4 and TRBJ2-5, with D maybe TRBD1 (5 bases). The CDR3 has 13 residues. The V and J ends lost 3 bases and 7 bases respectively, with 12 bases between them. The CDR3 sequence is CASSFRTSGTQYF. In nucleotides, the CDR3 is TGTGCCAGCAGTTTTAGGACATCGGGGACCCAGTACTTC.

In this sample, this clonotype turned up many times. This chain joins TRBV20-1 and TRBJ2-5; D uncertain. This CDR3 spans 12 amino acids. Deletions cut 0 bases from V and 7 bases from J, with 9 bases between. Germline lookup yields CDR1 DFQATT and CDR2 SNEGSKA (reference sequence). The chain's CDR3 is CSARDGRPTQYF. For the CDR3, the DNA is TGCAGTGCTAGAGACGGACGGCCGACCCAGTACTTC.

This clonotype has only one observation. A much larger clone lies a single base off, so this may be a read error. The chain uses TRBV20-1 and TRBJ2-4; a weak D match, TRBD2 (5 bases). CDR3 length: 12 amino acids. Looked up from germline, CDR1 is DFQATT and CDR2 is SNEGSKA (reference sequence). This chain's CDR3 is CRGPRRENIKYF. CDR3 bases: TGCAGAGGACCGCGTCGGGAAAACATTAAGTACTTC.

This clonotype was observed a handful of times. The J gene is TRBJ2-7, the V gene TRBV19; TRBD1 is a possible D gene (6 bases). CDR1 is LNHDA, CDR2 SQIVND, per germline (reference sequence). V was trimmed by 5 bases and J by 1 base, leaving 15 bases between them. The CDR3 spans 15 residues. The CDR3 DNA sequence: TGTGCCAGTAGTCACCGGGACACTCGGTCCTACGAGCAGTACTTC. Its translation: CASSHRDTRSYEQYF.

The rearrangement uses TRBV28 and TRBJ2-7; the D gene could be TRBD1 or TRBD2 (6 bases each). The germline gives CDR1 MDHEN, CDR2 SYDVKM. Trimming removed 5 bases at V and 9 bases at J, with 20 bases between. The CDR3 contains 14 residues. The chain's CDR3 is CASSEMDYRGGQYF. The CDR3 DNA sequence: TGTGCCAGCAGTGAGATGGACTACCGAGGGGGGCAGTACTTC. The complete variable domain, with remaining parts taken from reference TRBV28 and TRBJ2-7, reads DVKVTQSSRYLVKRTGEKVFLECVQDMDHENMFWYRQDPGLGLRLIYFSYDVKMKEKGDIPEGYSVSREKKERFSLILESASTNQTSMYLCASSEMDYRGGQYFGPGTRLTVT.

This clonotype was counted only a few times. The chain is built from TRBV7-9 and TRBJ2-5; 11 bases are shared with TRBD2. The CDR3 is made up of 14 amino acids. Germline V gene data show CDR1 as SEHNR and CDR2 as FQNEAQ (reference sequence). J lost 2 bases, V lost 6 bases, and 2 bases had no gene match. The chain's CDR3 is CASRLAGVQETQYF. The CDR3 nucleotides read TGTGCCAGCAGACTAGCGGGAGTACAAGAGACCCAGTACTTC.

The DNA of the CDR3 is TGTGCCAGCAGCCAAGAACTGTCGGGACAAGAGACCCAGTACTTC. It specifies CASSQELSGQETQYF. The chain employs TRBV14 and TRBJ2-5, with a possible D match to TRBD2 (5 bases). V lost 0 bases and J 2 bases, leaving 10 bases between the germline ends. CDR3 length: 15 amino acids. The germline gives CDR1 SGHDN, CDR2 FVKESK.

This clonotype was found many times. Compared with germline, one end of the junction differs, possibly owing to a read error. V is TRBV18 and J is TRBJ2-7; D remains unclear. The CDR3 runs 15 residues. CDR1 is KGHSH and CDR2 is LQKENI in the germline V gene. The CDR3 reads CASSPSRSYEYGQYF. The CDR3 DNA is TGTGCCAGCTCACCGTCTAGATCATACGAGTACGGGCAGTACTTC.

This clonotype has a count of ten or more. The chain recombines TRBV7-3 with TRBJ2-7, with D hard to call. Germline V gives CDR1 SGHTA, CDR2 FQGTGA. CDR3 size: 13 residues. Trimming took 5 bases from V and 6 from J, leaving 14 bases between them. The DNA of the CDR3 is TGTGCCAGCAGCCCAGACCACCTCGGCGAGCAGTACTTC. Residues: CASSPDHLGEQYF.

The gene calls are TRBV4-3 and TRBJ2-7; possibly TRBD2 for D (6 bases). Germline V gene lookup returns CDR1 LGHNA and CDR2 YSLEER. CDR3 size: 15 residues. Trimming removed 0 bases from V and 7 bases from J, with 16 bases in between. The chain's CDR3 is CASSQDRAGLWEQYF. CDR3 bases: TGCGCCAGCAGCCAAGATCGGGCGGGGTTGTGGGAGCAGTACTTC.

In this sample, this clonotype turned up many times. The rearrangement links TRBV11-2 to TRBJ2-1, with TRBD2 matching over 7 bases. The V gene end was trimmed by 3 bases and the J gene end by 10 bases; junction bases not matched to a gene: 6. The CDR3 spans 13 residues. From germline, CDR1 is SGHAT and CDR2 FQNNGV. The DNA for the CDR3 is TGTGCCAGCAGCTTGGCTAGCGGATCAGAGCAGTTCTTC. It encodes CASSLASGSEQFF.

This clonotype was recorded many times. The genes are TRBV6-2 or TRBV6-3 and TRBJ1-1; TRBD1 might be the D (6 bases). Trimming took 6 bases from V and 2 from J, leaving 10 bases between them. The germline V gene has CDR1 MNHEY and CDR2 SVGEGT. This CDR3 region has 13 residues. The CDR3 coding sequence is TGTGCCAGCAGCGGACAGAGAAACACTGAAGCTTTCTTT. Translation gives CASSGQRNTEAFF.

This clonotype showed up many times. The chain employs TRBV12-3 or TRBV12-4 and TRBJ2-2, with 11 bases lining up with TRBD2. Trimming removed 5 bases from V and 6 bases from J; junction bases left unmatched: 5. The CDR3 runs to 15 residues. As DNA, the CDR3 is TGTGCCAGCAGTAGACTAGCGGGAATTCCCGGGGAGCTGTTTTTT. Its translation is CASSRLAGIPGELFF.

In its sample, this clonotype was seen many times. V gene TRBV28 combines with J gene TRBJ2-7, with D possibly matching TRBD1 (5 bases). The length of the CDR3 is 15 residues. The V and J ends lost 6 bases and 2 bases respectively, with 17 bases between them. Germline lookup yields CDR1 MDHEN and CDR2 SYDVKM. CDR3 sequence reads: CASRGSRTDTYEQYF. In DNA form, the CDR3 reads TGTGCCAGCAGAGGCAGCCGAACGGACACCTACGAGCAGTACTTC.

This clonotype came up a few times. This chain connects TRBV6-1 to TRBJ1-5; D gene unclear. V was clipped by 3 bases and J by 2 bases, with 8 bases between them. The CDR3 is made up of 14 amino acids. The germline gives CDR1 MNHNS, CDR2 SASEGT. This chain's CDR3 is CASSEVLGNQPQHF. Here the CDR3 DNA reads TGTGCCAGCAGTGAGGTCCTGGGCAATCAGCCCCAGCATTTT.

This clonotype came up many times. The chain joins TRBV19 to TRBJ1-1, with TRBD1 identical over 10 bases. With 7 bases clipped from V and 7 bases from J, the junction kept 12 bases outside the gene matches. The CDR3 runs 15 residues. In germline, CDR1 is LNHDA, CDR2 SQIVND (reference sequence). The CDR3 loop is CASTGTGVIRNEAFF. CDR3 nucleotide sequence: TGTGCCAGTACCGGGACAGGGGTAATTAGGAATGAAGCTTTCTTT. The complete variable domain, with remaining parts taken from reference TRBV19 and TRBJ1-1, reads DGGITQSPKYLFRKEGQNVTLSCEQNLNHDAMYWYRQDPGQGLRLIYYSQIVNDFQKGDIAEGYSVSREKKESFPLTVTSAQKNPTAFYLCASTGTGVIRNEAFFGQGTRLTVV.

In this sample, this clonotype turned up many times. For the CDR3, the DNA is TGTGCCAGCAGCGCTACCCTGTCGGGGACCCAGTACTTC. Translated: CASSATLSGTQYF. The chain has TRBV7-2 and TRBJ2-5; D remains unclear. The length of the CDR3 is 13 residues. Looked up from germline, CDR1 is SGHTA and CDR2 is FQGNSA. V lost 5 bases, J lost 7 bases, and 14 bases lay in between. The complete variable domain, with remaining parts taken from reference TRBV7-2 and TRBJ2-5, reads GAGVSQSPSNKVTEKGKDVELRCDPISGHTALYWYRQSLGQGLEFLIYFQGNSAPDKSGLPSDRFSAERTGGSVSTLTIQRTQQEDSAVYLCASSATLSGTQYFGPGTRLLVL.